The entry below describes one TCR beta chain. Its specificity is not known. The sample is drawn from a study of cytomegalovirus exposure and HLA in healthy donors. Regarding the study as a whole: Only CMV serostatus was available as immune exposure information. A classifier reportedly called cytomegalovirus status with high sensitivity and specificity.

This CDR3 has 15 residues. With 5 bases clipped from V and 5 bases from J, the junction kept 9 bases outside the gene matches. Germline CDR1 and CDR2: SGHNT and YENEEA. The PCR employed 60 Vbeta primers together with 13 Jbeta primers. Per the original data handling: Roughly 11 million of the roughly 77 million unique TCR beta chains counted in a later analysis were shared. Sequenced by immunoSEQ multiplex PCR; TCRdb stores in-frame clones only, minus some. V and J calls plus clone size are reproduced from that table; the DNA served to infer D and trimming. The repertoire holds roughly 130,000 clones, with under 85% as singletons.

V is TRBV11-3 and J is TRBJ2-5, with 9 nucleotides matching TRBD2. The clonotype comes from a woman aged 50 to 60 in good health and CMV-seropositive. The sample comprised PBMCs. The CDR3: CASSDRAGGSETQYF. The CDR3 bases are TGTGCCAGCAGCGATAGAGCGGGGGGCAGCGAGACCCAGTACTTC. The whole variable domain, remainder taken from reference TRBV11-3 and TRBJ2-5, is EAGVVQSPRYKIIEKKQPVAFWCNPISGHNTLYWYLQNLGQGPELLIRYENEEAVDDSQLPKDRFSAERLKGVDSTLKIQPAELGDSAVYLCASSDRAGGSETQYFGPGTRLLVL.